This TCR beta chain was captured in a study of T cell responses to AZD1222 COVID-19 vaccine. CDR3 length: 14 amino acids. Germline CDR1 and CDR2: SGHRS and YFSETQ. J lost 3 bases, V lost 3 bases, and 5 bases had no gene match. Remarks on this clone: The antigen remains undetermined.

Findings and caveats of the study: Donors were chiefly white British, with a greater number of females, and clonal diversity was perhaps underestimated. Baseline antibody screening turned up just a handful of seropositive AZD1222 recipients. Elevations in Spike-specific TCR breadth and depth followed administration of two AZD1222 doses.

The data were produced by immunoSEQ multiplex PCR, yet TCRdb's version contains in-frame clones alone and is incomplete. The sample shows roughly 150,000 clones, about nine tenths of them seen only once. Second-dose schedules of about 4 or about 12 weeks were combined. The chain recombines TRBV5-1 with TRBJ2-7; the match to TRBD1 covers 8 bases. The receptor was isolated from an adult who received the AZD1222 COVID-19 vaccine. The specimen was peripheral blood, collected 28 days after the second AZD1222 dose. The chain's CDR3 is CASSSDRVSYEQYF. Written as DNA, the CDR3 is TGCGCCAGCAGCTCGGACAGGGTGAGCTACGAGCAGTACTTC.